A single sample is the source of the 32 T cell receptor beta chains below, sequenced in a study of T-cell memory formation after mild COVID-19. TCRdb processed the 5' RACE reads anew with MiXCR; each CDR3 protein has one entry. Of roughly 380,000 distinct CDR3 sequences listed, 28% are singletons. Source material: PBMCs or a T cell subset sorted from them (not recorded which). Receptor source: an adult woman who had mild COVID-19 (a few samples of this study predate the infection). Cell type and time point are not known.

The rearrangement joins TRBV12-3 or TRBV12-4 to TRBJ2-7, with D possibly being TRBD1 (6 bases). Trimming stripped 3 bases from V and 0 bases from J, with 12 bases between. CDR3 size: 15 residues. CDR3 sequence: CASSFEGERSYEQYF. CDR3 DNA sequence: TGTGCCAGCAGTTTCGAGGGGGAACGCTCCTACGAGCAGTACTTC.

The V call is TRBV12-3 or TRBV12-4, the J call TRBJ1-1; weak D call: TRBD1 (6 bases). The CDR3 extends over 19 amino acids. The V gene lost 0 bases and the J gene lost 3 bases, with 23 bases spanning the gap. CDR3 DNA: TGTGCCAGCAGTTTAGCGCTATGGACAGTCCTCCCTCGGGACACTGAAGCTTTCTTT. Translating it yields CASSLALWTVLPRDTEAFF.

This clonotype was counted only a few times. The genes are TRBV7-9 and TRBJ2-7; a weak D match, TRBD2 (6 bases). Germline V lookup: CDR1 SEHNR, CDR2 FQNEAQ (reference sequence). The CDR3 consists of 14 residues. Trimming took off 4 bases at V and 6 bases at J, with 16 bases between the two ends. CDR3 residues: CASSYAGSQSEQYF. The DNA of the CDR3 is TGTGCCAGCAGCTACGCGGGAAGCCAAAGCGAGCAGTACTTC.

In this sample, this clonotype turned up a few times. This chain uses TRBV12-3 or TRBV12-4 with TRBJ2-7; 9 bases line up with TRBD1. CDR3 size: 15 residues. J lost 6 bases, V lost 3 bases, and 9 bases had no gene match. The DNA for the CDR3 is TGTGCCAGCAGTTTGCAGGGGACAGGGTCTCGCGAGCAGTACTTC. This encodes CASSLQGTGSREQYF.

This clonotype has just one count. The chain recombines TRBV14 with TRBJ1-4; D remains ambiguous. The CDR3 covers 11 residues. Trimming shortened V by 2 bases and J by 7 bases, and 2 bases separated the two germline ends. The germline V gene has CDR1 SGHDN and CDR2 FVKESK. The CDR3: CASSQFEKLFF. For the CDR3, the DNA is TGTGCCAGCAGCCAATTTGAAAAACTGTTTTTT.

The chain is built from TRBV12-3 or TRBV12-4 and TRBJ1-2, with TRBD1 identical over 7 bases. V was pared by 3 bases and J by 1 base, with 14 bases of the junction left unmatched. The length of the CDR3 is 18 residues. CDR3: CASSFSRDRLLSNYGYTF. The CDR3 DNA is TGTGCCAGCAGTTTCTCCCGGGACAGACTATTAAGTAACTATGGCTACACCTTC.

This clonotype was detected once. This chain links TRBV14 with TRBJ1-4; 8 bases match TRBD1. CDR1 SGHDN and CDR2 FVKESK come from the germline V gene. V gave up 4 bases and J gave up 7 bases; unmatched junction bases: 11. The CDR3 extends over 16 amino acids. The DNA for the CDR3 is TGTGCCAGCAGCCGGTCCGAGGCCGGGACAGGTGAAAAACTGTTTTTT. This encodes CASSRSEAGTGEKLFF. Drawing the rest from reference TRBV14 and TRBJ1-4, the complete variable domain is EAGVTQFPSHSVIEKGQTVTLRCDPISGHDNLYWYRRVMGKEIKFLLHFVKESKQDESGMPNNRFLAERTGGTYSTLKVQPAELEDSGVYFCASSRSEAGTGEKLFFGSGTQLSVL.

This clonotype was seen a handful of times. The CDR3 sequence: CASSPPSTETQYF. The CDR3 bases are TGTGCCAGCAGCCCACCATCAACGGAGACCCAGTACTTC. This rearrangement joins TRBV4-2 to TRBJ2-5, with D unresolved. There are 13 residues in the CDR3. Trimming left V 4 bases short and J 5 bases short, with 11 bases between. Germline CDR1 is LGHNA and CDR2 is YNFKEQ.

This chain connects TRBV7-2 to TRBJ1-1, with unresolved D. Germline values: CDR1 SGHTA, CDR2 FQGNSA. V was trimmed by 4 bases and J by 1 base, leaving 13 bases between them. CDR3 length: 15 residues. The CDR3 DNA follows: TGTGCCAGCAGCTCCCTAGGACTGAGGAACACTGAAGCTTTCTTT. Residues: CASSSLGLRNTEAFF.

Comments on this clonotype: A much larger clone differs from this one at a single base, so this may be a read error. V gene TRBV5-6 combines with J gene TRBJ2-1; D is possibly TRBD2 (5 bases). The CDR3 spans 16 residues. CDR1 and CDR2 from the germline V gene are SGHDT and YYEEEE. Between the trimmed V and J ends, which lost 3 bases and 4 bases, there was a span of 17 bases. The CDR3 loop is CASSSYSGKVYNEQFF. In DNA, the CDR3 is TGTGCCAGCAGCTCCTACTCCGGGAAAGTATACAATGAGCAGTTCTTC.

The V call is TRBV5-5, the J call TRBJ1-1, with 10 bases aligning to TRBD1. CDR1 SGHKS and CDR2 YYEKEE come from the germline V gene (reference sequence). Trimming removed 4 bases from V and 3 bases from J; junction bases left unmatched: 9. This CDR3 is built from 16 residues. As DNA, the CDR3 is TGTGCCAGCAGCAGGACCGGGACAGGGGTAGACACTGAAGCTTTCTTT. It is translated as CASSRTGTGVDTEAFF. Filled out from reference TRBV5-5 and TRBJ1-1, the complete variable domain reads DAGVTQSPTHLIKTRGQQVTLRCSPISGHKSVSWYQQVLGQGPQFIFQYYEKEERGRGNFPDRFSARQFPNYSSELNVNALLLGDSALYLCASSRTGTGVDTEAFFGQGTRLTVV.

The chain combines TRBV20-1 with TRBJ2-7, with 9 bases that match TRBD1. The germline gives CDR1 DFQATT, CDR2 SNEGSKA (reference sequence). This CDR3 comprises 15 residues. V dropped 1 base and J dropped 5; count of bases not matched to a gene: 9. CDR3 residues: CSARVQGALRDEQYF. CDR3 coding DNA: TGCAGTGCTAGAGTACAGGGGGCGCTTAGAGACGAGCAGTACTTC.

This clonotype was observed a handful of times. The V and J genes are TRBV27 and TRBJ2-5; D remains ambiguous. V was cut by 3 bases and J by 1 base, with 6 bases left in between. This CDR3 comprises 13 residues. Germline CDR1 and CDR2: MNHEY and SMNVEV (reference sequence). The CDR3 region is CASSFSVQETQYF. The CDR3 region has the DNA TGTGCCAGCAGTTTCAGCGTCCAAGAGACCCAGTACTTC.

In its sample, this clonotype was seen a few times. The chain carries TRBV7-2 and TRBJ2-3; the match to TRBD2 covers 7 bases. There are 18 residues in the CDR3. CDR1 and CDR2 (germline): SGHTA, FQGNSA. J was trimmed by 2 bases and V by 3 bases; bases with no gene match: 14. CDR3 sequence: CASSFEAGLMRTTDTQYF. CDR3 DNA sequence: TGTGCCAGCAGCTTCGAAGCGGGACTGATGAGGACCACAGATACGCAGTATTTT.

The sample holds a few counts of this clonotype. The V call is TRBV7-9, the J call TRBJ2-7; 7 bases map to TRBD1. Germline V gives CDR1 SEHNR, CDR2 FQNEAQ (reference sequence). Germline trimming cut 1 base from V and 2 bases from J; bases unmatched to any gene: 8. There are 16 residues in the CDR3. The CDR3 protein is CASSLGPRGQTYEQYF. Written as DNA, the CDR3 is TGTGCCAGCAGCTTAGGACCGAGGGGACAGACCTACGAGCAGTACTTC.

This clonotype was seen more than once but under ten times. The chain is built from TRBV7-2 and TRBJ2-2; D possibly corresponds to TRBD2 (5 bases). Germline V gene sequence: CDR1 SGHTA, CDR2 FQGNSA. V lost 7 bases and J 1 base, leaving 16 bases between the germline ends. This CDR3 contains 16 residues. This CDR3 is CASNRGNHRNTGELFF. For the CDR3, the DNA is TGTGCCAGCAACCGAGGGAACCATAGGAACACCGGGGAGCTGTTTTTT. Combining the CDR3 with reference TRBV7-2 and TRBJ2-2 gives the whole variable domain GAGVSQSPSNKVTEKGKDVELRCDPISGHTALYWYRQSLGQGLEFLIYFQGNSAPDKSGLPSDRFSAERTGGSVSTLTIQRTQQEDSAVYLCASNRGNHRNTGELFFGEGSRLTVL.

This clonotype was recorded a few times. The chain joins TRBV11-2 to TRBJ2-5, with D perhaps matching TRBD2 (5 bases). CDR3 size: 14 residues. The germline gives CDR1 SGHAT, CDR2 FQNNGV. Trimming took 6 bases from V and 1 from J, leaving 12 bases between them. CDR3 sequence (DNA): TGTGCCAGCAGACCTCTTGGGAGCCAAGAGACCCAGTACTTC. It is translated as CASRPLGSQETQYF.

This sequence joins TRBV7-2 and TRBJ2-7; TRBD1 matches at 11 bases. The CDR3 spans 16 residues. V was pared by 4 bases and J by 5 bases, with 10 bases of the junction left unmatched. Germline V gives CDR1 SGHTA, CDR2 FQGNSA. The DNA of the CDR3 is TGTGCCAGCAGCTCAGAACCGGACAGGGGGCGAGACGAGCAGTACTTC. Protein product: CASSSEPDRGRDEQYF.

The J gene is TRBJ2-7, the V gene TRBV7-9, with 8 bases fitting TRBD2. CDR1 and CDR2 from the germline V gene are SEHNR and FQNEAQ (reference sequence). V lost 6 bases to trimming and J lost 3 bases; unmatched junction nucleotides: 16. CDR3 length: 17 residues. As DNA, the CDR3 is TGTGCCAGCAGACCTGATCGTAGACTAGCGCTAAACTACGAGCAGTACTTC. Amino acid sequence: CASRPDRRLALNYEQYF. The full variable domain, in which reference TRBV7-9 and TRBJ2-7 provide the parts outside the CDR3, is DTGVSQNPRHKITKRGQNVTFRCDPISEHNRLYWYRQTLGQGPEFLTYFQNEAQLEKSRLLSDRFSAERPKGSFSTLEIQRTEQGDSAMYLCASRPDRRLALNYEQYFGPGTRLTVT.

The chain combines TRBV12-3 or TRBV12-4 with TRBJ2-7, with TRBD1 matching over 11 bases. V lost 6 bases, J lost 6 bases, and 7 bases stayed unmatched. CDR3 length equals 14 residues. For the CDR3, the DNA is TGTGCCAGCAGGACCGGGACAGGGGGTGGCGAGCAGTACTTC. Protein: CASRTGTGGGEQYF.

This clonotype has a handful of counts. The rearrangement joins TRBV24-1 to TRBJ2-1; possible D gene TRBD2, 5 bases. CDR3 length: 14 amino acids. Trimming cost V 5 bases and J 4 bases, with 11 bases left between them. Germline CDR1 and CDR2: KGHDR and SFDVKD. CDR3 sequence: CATSGPGIYNEQFF. In nucleotides, the CDR3 is TGTGCCACCAGTGGACCGGGGATTTACAATGAGCAGTTCTTC.

This clonotype has more than one count but fewer than ten. The genes are TRBV7-2 and TRBJ2-3; no clear D. The CDR3 totals 18 residues. Trimming stripped 6 bases from V and 0 bases from J, with 22 bases between. Per germline, CDR1 SGHTA and CDR2 FQGNSA. The CDR3 loop is CASSPTQTPYFSTDTQYF. CDR3 DNA sequence: TGTGCCAGCAGTCCAACTCAGACTCCCTACTTTAGCACAGATACGCAGTATTTT.

This clonotype has a handful of counts. V and J are TRBV7-3 and TRBJ2-3, with D tentatively TRBD1 (5 bases). CDR3 length: 15 amino acids. Trimming removed 5 bases from V and 6 bases from J, with 18 bases in between. CDR1 is SGHTA, CDR2 FQGTGA, per germline. Here the CDR3 reads CASSSPGLLGDTQYF. CDR3 sequence (DNA): TGTGCCAGCAGCAGTCCAGGGTTATTAGGGGATACGCAGTATTTT. The whole variable domain, filled in from reference TRBV7-3 and TRBJ2-3, reads GAGVSQTPSNKVTEKGKYVELRCDPISGHTALYWYRQSLGQGPEFLIYFQGTGAADDSGLPNDRFFAVRPEGSVSTLKIQRTERGDSAVYLCASSSPGLLGDTQYFGPGTRLTVL.

V is TRBV20-1 and J is TRBJ2-1; 7 bases fit TRBD1. The germline gives CDR1 DFQATT, CDR2 SNEGSKA (reference sequence). This CDR3 has 13 residues. With V trimmed by 3 bases and J by 15 bases, 14 bases remained unmatched. The CDR3 sequence is CSARPKSTGAPFF. CDR3 sequence (DNA): TGCAGTGCTAGGCCGAAGTCCACAGGGGCTCCGTTCTTC.

The chain employs TRBV5-1 and TRBJ2-2; TRBD2 aligns across 11 bases. Germline CDR1 SGHRS, CDR2 YFSETQ. The CDR3 consists of 14 residues. J was trimmed by 1 base and V by 8 bases; bases with no gene match: 1. The CDR3 DNA reads TGCGCCAGTAGCGGGGGGGAGAACACCGGGGAGCTGTTTTTT. The encoded protein is CASSGGENTGELFF.

This clonotype has a handful of counts. V is TRBV12-3 or TRBV12-4 and J is TRBJ2-5, with D possibly being TRBD1 (6 bases). Trimming shortened V by 2 bases and J by 2 bases, and 12 bases separated the two germline ends. The CDR3 runs to 15 residues. CDR3: CASSLLGTKQETQYF. The CDR3 DNA follows: TGTGCCAGCAGTTTACTAGGGACAAAACAAGAGACCCAGTACTTC.

This clonotype was counted many times. The chain is built from TRBV3-1 and TRBJ2-7, with D possibly matching TRBD1 (6 bases). V lost 1 base to trimming and J lost 4 bases, with 8 bases between them. This CDR3 spans 13 amino acids. Germline V CDR1 and CDR2: LGHDT, YNNKEL (reference sequence). The CDR3, as DNA: TGTGCCAGCAGCCAAGGCAGGGGTTACGAGCAGTACTTC. Amino acids: CASSQGRGYEQYF.

The chain carries TRBV3-1 and TRBJ2-1; 9 positions agree with TRBD2. CDR1 is LGHDT and CDR2 is YNNKEL in the germline V gene (reference sequence). The J segment lost 13 bases and the V segment lost 0 bases, leaving 7 bases of the junction unmatched. The CDR3 runs 14 residues. The CDR3 here is CASSQDVAGESQFF. The CDR3 bases are TGTGCCAGCAGCCAAGATGTAGCGGGAGAAAGTCAGTTCTTC.

The V and J genes are TRBV29-1 and TRBJ2-1, with D possibly matching TRBD2 (5 bases). This CDR3 is 13 amino acids long. CDR1 SQVTM and CDR2 ANQGSEA come from the germline V gene. Trimming stripped 2 bases from V and 4 bases from J, with 9 bases between. CDR3 in DNA: TGCAGCGTTGAAAAGCGGTTGTACAATGAGCAGTTCTTC. Translating it yields CSVEKRLYNEQFF.

V is TRBV9 and J is TRBJ2-6; 11 nucleotides agree with TRBD1. The CDR3 is 17 amino acids. The V segment lost 4 bases and the J segment 4 bases; nucleotides outside the gene matches: 7. Germline loops: CDR1 SGDLS, CDR2 YYNGEE. CDR3 sequence: CASSPGQGAWGANVLTF. The CDR3 DNA is TGTGCCAGCAGCCCAGGACAGGGGGCATGGGGGGCCAACGTCCTGACTTTC.

This clonotype showed up just a few times. V gene TRBV7-6 combines with J gene TRBJ2-5, with 7 nucleotides matching TRBD2. This CDR3 is 15 amino acids long. The germline CDR1 and CDR2 sequences are SGHVS and FNYEAQ. The ends lost 0 bases at V and 1 base at J; junction bases unmatched: 2. Here the CDR3 reads CASSLAGGTQETQYF. The CDR3 DNA follows: TGTGCCAGCAGCTTAGCGGGAGGGACCCAAGAGACCCAGTACTTC.

The chain joins TRBV4-1 to TRBJ2-5; D not resolved. This CDR3 comprises 15 residues. V lost 1 base and J 3 bases, leaving 12 bases between the germline ends. The germline V gene has CDR1 MGHRA and CDR2 YSYEKL. The CDR3 DNA is TGCGCCAGCAGCCAAGGGCTTAGGCCCGAAGAGACCCAGTACTTC. Translation gives CASSQGLRPEETQYF.